This T cell receptor (beta chain) was found in a study of T cells in Graves' hyperthyroidism and ophthalmopathy. Study-wide results and caveats: Ophthalmopathy and stable hyperthyroidism were told apart by a 13 V-J model.

Ten or more counts support this clonotype. What it binds is unknown. The PBMCs were taken from around 9 ml of fresh peripheral blood. RNA transcripts were the template for amplifying TCR beta CDR3 regions. An initial round of RT-PCR targeting the TCR CDR3 relied on the HTBI primer set. Each CDR3 protein gets one entry after TCRdb re-called the multiplex PCR reads with MiXCR. The sample shows some 350,000 distinct CDR3 sequences, about a fifth of them seen only once. Germline-derived CDR1 and CDR2 are KGHDR and SFDVKD. CDR3 length: 12 residues. V was clipped by 7 bases and J by 2 bases, with 7 bases between them.

The sequence was collected from a woman aged 18-29 years with Graves' hyperthyroidism. The chain is built from TRBV24-1 and TRBJ1-1, with D possibly matching TRBD1 (6 bases). Material: blood. Written as DNA, the CDR3 is TGTGCCACCAGGGACAGCAACACTGAAGCTTTCTTT. Encoded protein: CATRDSNTEAFF.